The sequence of this TCR beta chain was determined in a study of blood T cells in healthy people across ages. Germline lookup yields CDR1 SGHRS and CDR2 YFSETQ. This CDR3 comprises 16 residues. V dropped 6 bases and J dropped 0 bases, with 13 bases sitting between them. Study results and limitations: More naive CD4+ cells and higher diversity marked long-lived donors relative to aged donors. Per-million-T-cell TCR beta diversity fell roughly linearly with age. Diversity estimates from one million T cells were considered underestimates.

Alongside a J-beta primer mix, a sample-barcoded 5' primer served in a second PCR lasting 7 to 11 cycles. Each cDNA molecule was tagged by a template-switch adaptor that had 12 random nucleotides. TCRdb analysed the 5' RACE reads with MiXCR anew, one entry per CDR3 protein. The sample lists about 1.6 million distinct CDR3 sequences; 30% to 35% were seen once. As concerns this clonotype: The antigen is unknown.

Source material: blood. This clonotype was obtained from a woman in her twenties or thirties in good health. The chain joins TRBV5-1 to TRBJ2-6; TRBD1 is a possible D gene (6 bases). This chain's CDR3 is CASTYGGHSGANVLTF. Here the CDR3 DNA reads TGCGCCAGCACCTATGGGGGACACTCTGGGGCCAACGTCCTGACTTTC.